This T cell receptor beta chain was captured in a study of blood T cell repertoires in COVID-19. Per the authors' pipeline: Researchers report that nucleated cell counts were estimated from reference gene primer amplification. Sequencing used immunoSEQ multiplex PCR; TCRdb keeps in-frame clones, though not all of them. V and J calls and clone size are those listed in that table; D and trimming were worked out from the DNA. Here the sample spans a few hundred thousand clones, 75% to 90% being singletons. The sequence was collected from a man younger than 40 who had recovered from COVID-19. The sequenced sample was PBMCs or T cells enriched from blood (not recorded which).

CDR3 loop: CASSPLPGQNTEAFF. The CDR3 region has the DNA TGTGCCAGCAGCCCCCTCCCGGGACAGAACACTGAAGCTTTCTTT. V usage is TRBV7-6 and J usage is TRBJ1-1, with a possible D match to TRBD1 (6 bases). V gave up 5 bases and J gave up 1 base, with 14 bases separating them. Germline CDR1 and CDR2: SGHVS and FNYEAQ. The CDR3 is made up of 15 amino acids.